This TCR beta chain derives from a study of blood T cells in healthy people across ages. General study points: With donor CMV status unknown, expanded clonotype changes were possibly confounded.

A second 7 to 11 cycle PCR used barcoded and J-beta primers. Individual samples furnished no less than 3 million CDR3-containing paired-end reads apiece. MiXCR was run by TCRdb on the 5' RACE reads, yielding one entry per CDR3 protein. The sample comprises some 900,000 distinct CDR3 sequences, about 48% of which are singletons, and about an eighth rests with the top ten. V was trimmed by 8 bases and J by 2 bases, leaving 16 bases between them. The CDR3 has 14 amino acids. CDR1 MNHEY and CDR2 SVGEGT come from the germline V gene. On this clonotype: Its antigen is undetermined.

The chain has TRBV6-2 or TRBV6-3 and TRBJ2-7; perhaps TRBD2 as D (6 bases). This sequence originates from a man younger than 40 in good health. Specimen: blood. The CDR3 bases are TGTGCCAGCTCCTTTGGAGGGATTACCTACGAGCAGTACTTC. Translation gives CASSFGGITYEQYF.